Presented here are 8 T cell receptor beta chains from one specimen sequenced in a study of PD-1 blockade in mismatch repair-deficient tumors. Sequencing used immunoSEQ multiplex PCR; TCRdb keeps in-frame clones, though not all of them. This table holds approximately 120,000 clones, about 88% found once. Sample: peripheral blood, taken 44 weeks after starting pembrolizumab. Receptors originate from an adult with mismatch repair-deficient cancer.

The rearrangement uses TRBV9 and TRBJ2-2; 7 bases match TRBD1. Germline lookup yields CDR1 SGDLS and CDR2 YYNGEE. J lost 4 bases, V lost 4 bases, and 7 bases had no gene match. The CDR3 is 15 amino acids. The CDR3: CASSPRTGTTGELFF. CDR3 nucleotide sequence: TGTGCCAGCAGCCCACGGACAGGTACCACCGGGGAGCTGTTTTTT.

This clone was seen once. The chain recombines TRBV6-5 with TRBJ2-1; the D is unclear. This CDR3 has 14 residues. V was pared by 2 bases and J by 0 bases, with 5 bases between. Germline CDR1 MNHEY, CDR2 SVGAGI. The CDR3 here is CASSYGISYNEQFF. The DNA for the CDR3 is TGTGCCAGCAGTTACGGCATCTCCTACAATGAGCAGTTCTTC.

J is TRBJ2-1 and V is TRBV9; D is undetermined. The CDR3 extends over 12 amino acids. V dropped 4 bases and J dropped 9 bases, with 11 bases sitting between them. Germline values: CDR1 SGDLS, CDR2 YYNGEE. In DNA form, the CDR3 reads TGTGCCAGCAGCTCAACCCTTCTTGAGCAGTTCTTC. It codes for CASSSTLLEQFF.

This chain uses TRBV19 with TRBJ2-1; D is unresolved. Germline lookup yields CDR1 LNHDA and CDR2 SQIVND (reference sequence). CDR3 size: 16 residues. Trimming shortened V by 1 base and J by 4 bases, and 14 bases separated the two germline ends. CDR3 sequence: CASSIGNRKPYNEQFF. The CDR3 nucleotides read TGTGCCAGTAGTATAGGTAATAGAAAGCCTTACAATGAGCAGTTCTTC.

This clone was seen once. The genes are TRBV29-1 and TRBJ2-1; 8 nucleotides match TRBD1. Germline V gene data show CDR1 as SQVTM and CDR2 as ANQGSEA. This CDR3 spans 15 amino acids. J was trimmed by 4 bases and V by 2 bases; bases with no gene match: 7. This CDR3 is CSVEQTGDAYNEQFF. The DNA for the CDR3 is TGCAGCGTTGAACAGACAGGGGACGCTTACAATGAGCAGTTCTTC.

This clone appeared once. The gene calls are TRBV18 and TRBJ1-4, with 10 nucleotides matching TRBD1. Germline CDR1 reads KGHSH; CDR2 reads LQKENI. V was clipped by 4 bases and J by 5 bases; unmatched bases: 7. The CDR3 has 16 amino acids. The CDR3 reads CASSRNPGQGNEKLFF. The DNA of the CDR3 is TGTGCCAGCTCACGCAATCCGGGACAGGGGAATGAAAAACTGTTTTTT.

Here the CDR3 reads CASSQDWGPYGNTQYF. CDR3 nucleotides: TGTGCCAGCAGCCAAGATTGGGGGCCCTACGGGAATACGCAGTATTTT. The chain recombines TRBV14 with TRBJ2-3; D is possibly TRBD1 (6 bases). The V gene lost 0 bases and the J gene lost 7 bases, with 17 bases spanning the gap. The CDR3 is made up of 16 amino acids. Germline assignment: CDR1 SGHDN and CDR2 FVKESK.

The rearrangement links TRBV7-9 to TRBJ2-1; 9 bases line up with TRBD2. The germline CDR1 and CDR2 sequences are SEHNR and FQNEAQ (reference sequence). This CDR3 contains 16 residues. The ends lost 3 bases at V and 4 bases at J; junction bases unmatched: 7. The CDR3 sequence: CASSFLASGTYNEQFF. The CDR3 coding sequence is TGTGCCAGCAGCTTTCTGGCTAGCGGGACGTACAATGAGCAGTTCTTC.